The T cell receptor beta chain under discussion was sequenced for a study of blood T cell repertoires in COVID-19. Turning to the study itself: Some COVID-19 samples were acute and others convalescent; all came from the United States, Italy and Spain.

Participants, roughly 18 to 89 years old, spanned under 30 US areas. Each participant's cohort was designated according to participant-reported clinical history. Participants in the exposed group had met a COVID-19 case in the 2 weeks before joining the study. The germline V gene encodes CDR1 SQVTM and CDR2 ANQGSEA. V dropped 4 bases and J dropped 2 bases, with 8 bases sitting between them. The CDR3 totals 13 residues. This table comes from immunoSEQ multiplex PCR, and its TCRdb copy is limited to in-frame clones, with some not included. The sample consists of 200,000 to 250,000 clones, approximately 88% of them appearing once.

Sequenced input: PBMCs or T cells enriched from blood (not recorded which). This receptor was obtained from a woman aged 25 to 39 who had been exposed to COVID-19. V usage is TRBV29-1 and J usage is TRBJ2-2, with a tentative D call TRBD2 (6 bases). The CDR3, as DNA: TGCAGCGTTGGTAGCGGTAACACCGGGGAGCTGTTTTTT. Translated, it gives CSVGSGNTGELFF.